A single sample gave rise to the 30 T cell receptor beta chains below, sequenced in a study of blood T cell repertoires in COVID-19. The protocol was immunoSEQ multiplex PCR, while the TCRdb copy is restricted to in-frame clones and leaves out a portion. Of around 70,000 clones in the sample, around 82% are singletons; the top ten hold about 6.9%. The sequencing input was peripheral blood. The receptors originated from a man between 60 and 75 years old with acute or convalescent COVID-19.

The chain carries TRBV9 and TRBJ1-3; 7 positions match TRBD1. V dropped 0 bases and J dropped 2; count of bases not matched to a gene: 8. Germline V gives CDR1 SGDLS, CDR2 YYNGEE. The CDR3 sequence is 17 residues long. CDR3 sequence: CASSVANRGTAGNTIYF. CDR3 DNA sequence: TGTGCCAGCAGCGTAGCGAATCGCGGGACAGCTGGAAACACCATATATTTT.

The CDR3 region has the DNA TGTGCCAGCAGGACAGGGGGCGCGGGCAATCAGCCCCAGCATTTT. Translating gives CASRTGGAGNQPQHF. The chain links TRBV7-8 to TRBJ1-5, with 10 bases matching TRBD1. Germline loops: CDR1 SGHVS, CDR2 FQNEAQ. CDR3 size: 15 residues. With V trimmed by 6 bases and J by 2 bases, 4 bases remained unmatched.

The CDR3 DNA sequence: TGTGCCAGCAGGCACGCTGGGCCCTCAGATACGCAGTATTTT. The encoded protein is CASRHAGPSDTQYF. The chain combines TRBV6-5 with TRBJ2-3; no definite D call. Germline V CDR1 and CDR2: MNHEY, SVGAGI. This CDR3 spans 14 amino acids. V was cut by 6 bases and J by 4 bases, with 14 bases left in between.

The chain carries TRBV19 and TRBJ2-5; D may be TRBD1 (6 bases). The CDR3 is made up of 14 amino acids. CDR1 is LNHDA and CDR2 is SQIVND in the germline V gene (reference sequence). Trimming stripped 1 base from V and 3 bases from J, with 9 bases between. CDR3: CASSIANREETQYF. The CDR3 bases are TGTGCCAGTAGTATAGCTAACAGGGAAGAGACCCAGTACTTC.

This chain uses TRBV6-1 with TRBJ1-2, with 7 bases that match TRBD1. CDR1 MNHNS and CDR2 SASEGT come from the germline V gene. The CDR3 length is 15 residues. J gave up 2 bases and V 4 bases, and 7 bases lay outside the gene matches. DNA of the CDR3: TGTGCCAGCAGTGTGGCCCCGGGACAGAACTATGGCTACACCTTC. Translating it yields CASSVAPGQNYGYTF.

The V gene is TRBV4-1, the J gene TRBJ2-2, with a tentative D call TRBD2 (6 bases). CDR3 length: 16 residues. CDR1 is MGHRA and CDR2 is YSYEKL in the germline V gene. V was shortened by 1 base and J by 2 bases, with 11 bases between the two germline ends. CDR3 loop: CASSQVGRGNTGELFF. The CDR3 DNA reads as TGCGCCAGCAGCCAAGTGGGGCGGGGCAACACCGGGGAGCTGTTTTTT.

A remark on this clone: Other DNA sequences in this sample translate to the same CDR3. This chain uses TRBV30 with TRBJ1-2; D not certain. Germline CDR1 and CDR2: GTSNPN and SVGIG (reference sequence). The length of the CDR3 is 11 residues. The V gene lost 1 base and the J gene lost 4 bases, with 4 bases spanning the gap. The chain's CDR3 is CAWSGAYGYTF. The CDR3 bases are TGTGCCTGGAGTGGAGCCTATGGCTACACCTTC. The full variable domain, rest sourced from reference TRBV30 and TRBJ1-2, is SQTIHQWPATLVQPVGSPLSLECTVEGTSNPNLYWYRQAAGRGLQLLFYSVGIGQISSEVPQNLSASRPQDRQFILSSKKLLLSDSGFYLCAWSGAYGYTFGSGTRLTVV.

The sample holds a few counts of this clone. The V gene is TRBV7-6, the J gene TRBJ1-3, with D perhaps TRBD1 (5 bases). The CDR3 spans 17 residues. Per the germline V gene, CDR1 is SGHVS and CDR2 is FNYEAQ. The V gene lost 3 bases and the J gene lost 0 bases, with 15 bases spanning the gap. CDR3 sequence (DNA): TGTGCCAGCAGCTTGGGGGGTGGACGGACCTCTGGAAACACCATATATTTT. It codes for CASSLGGGRTSGNTIYF.

The genes are TRBV9 and TRBJ2-1; 9 nucleotides line up with TRBD2. V shed 0 bases, J shed 3 bases, and the junction held 1 base outside the gene matches. Looked up from germline, CDR1 is SGDLS and CDR2 is YYNGEE. This CDR3 spans 15 amino acids. The CDR3 sequence is CASSVARGGYNEQFF. Written as DNA, the CDR3 is TGTGCCAGCAGCGTAGCGCGGGGGGGCTACAATGAGCAGTTCTTC.

This chain joins TRBV7-6 and TRBJ2-3, with 10 positions matching TRBD2. Germline CDR1 reads SGHVS; CDR2 reads FNYEAQ. The junction had 7 bases not matched to a gene; V was cut back by 5 bases and J by 2 bases. The length of the CDR3 is 16 residues. The CDR3 here is CASSLTSGGATDTQYF. CDR3 bases: TGTGCCAGCAGCCTAACAAGCGGGGGGGCCACAGATACGCAGTATTTT.

V is TRBV2 and J is TRBJ1-5; D gene uncertain. Deletions cut 5 bases from V and 0 bases from J, with 11 bases between. Germline CDR1 is SNHLY and CDR2 is FYNNEI. There are 15 residues in the CDR3. In nucleotides, the CDR3 is TGTGCCAGCAGTTCCGGACGGGATAGCAATCAGCCCCAGCATTTT. It translates to CASSSGRDSNQPQHF.

The V call is TRBV10-1, the J call TRBJ2-7; D unresolved. There are 14 residues in the CDR3. Germline V CDR1 and CDR2: WNHNN, SYGVQD (reference sequence). V gave up 6 bases and J gave up 1 base, with 13 bases separating them. In nucleotides, the CDR3 is TGCGCCAGCAGGGAAAAAGACAAGTCCTACGAGCAGTACGTC. Protein product: CASREKDKSYEQYV.

The V and J genes are TRBV5-4 and TRBJ1-5, with D unclear. V was clipped by 0 bases and J by 2 bases, with 3 bases between them. Germline V gives CDR1 SGHNT, CDR2 YYREEE (reference sequence). This CDR3 region has 13 residues. CDR3 loop: CASSLAGNQPQHF. The CDR3 bases are TGTGCCAGCAGCTTGGCCGGCAATCAGCCCCAGCATTTT.

This chain links TRBV4-1 with TRBJ2-7; 9 nucleotides agree with TRBD2. In germline, CDR1 is MGHRA, CDR2 YSYEKL. There are 14 residues in the CDR3. Unmatched junction bases numbered 5, after V lost 6 bases and J lost 2 bases. CDR3 in amino acids: CASRRLAETYEQYF. CDR3 DNA: TGCGCCAGCAGGCGACTAGCGGAGACCTACGAGCAGTACTTC.

This chain connects TRBV30 to TRBJ1-4, with 9 positions matching TRBD1. This CDR3 has 15 amino acids. Germline assignment: CDR1 GTSNPN and CDR2 SVGIG (reference sequence). The J segment lost 7 bases and the V segment lost 5 bases, leaving 11 bases of the junction unmatched. In nucleotides, the CDR3 is TGTGCCTGGTTGACAGGGGGATTGGGCGGTGAAAAACTGTTTTTT. This encodes CAWLTGGLGGEKLFF. Filled out from reference TRBV30 and TRBJ1-4, the complete variable domain reads SQTIHQWPATLVQPVGSPLSLECTVEGTSNPNLYWYRQAAGRGLQLLFYSVGIGQISSEVPQNLSASRPQDRQFILSSKKLLLSDSGFYLCAWLTGGLGGEKLFFGSGTQLSVL.

CDR3 protein: CASSYNPIDRAYEQYF. The CDR3 nucleotides read TGTGCCAGCAGTTACAACCCAATAGACAGGGCCTACGAGCAGTACTTC. The chain is built from TRBV6-6 and TRBJ2-7; 7 bases fit TRBD1. The trim removed 2 bases at V and 2 bases at J, leaving 9 bases unmatched. Looked up from germline, CDR1 is MNHNY and CDR2 is SVGAGI (reference sequence). The CDR3 totals 16 residues.

V and J are TRBV19 and TRBJ2-4, with D possibly TRBD1 on 6 matching bases. The germline CDR1 and CDR2 sequences are LNHDA and SQIVND (reference sequence). V lost 4 bases and J lost 0, with 22 bases in between. CDR3 length equals 19 residues. The CDR3 DNA sequence: TGTGCCAGTAGTACGGCCGGTGGGGGCCGTTCGGTAGCCAAAAACATTCAGTACTTC. Translating gives CASSTAGGGRSVAKNIQYF.

The J gene is TRBJ2-3, the V gene TRBV3-1 (or the pseudogene TRBV3-2), with D uncertain. The CDR3 consists of 12 residues. Germline CDR1 and CDR2: LGHDT and YNNKEL (reference sequence). V lost 0 bases, J lost 6 bases, and 4 bases lay in between. CDR3 sequence: CASSQESDTQYF. The CDR3 bases are TGTGCCAGCAGCCAAGAGTCGGATACGCAGTATTTT.

This clone appeared a single time. The chain uses TRBV6-5 and TRBJ2-4; 9 bases are shared with TRBD1. V trimming: 6 bases; J trimming: 6 bases; junction bases outside the gene matches: 6. Germline lookup yields CDR1 MNHEY and CDR2 SVGAGI. This CDR3 has 14 residues. CDR3 nucleotide sequence: TGTGCCAGCAGATCAGACAGGGGGAGAAACATTCAGTACTTC. It encodes CASRSDRGRNIQYF.

The chain joins TRBV5-1 to TRBJ2-3, with TRBD1 as a possible D gene (7 bases). The V end was cut by 2 bases, the J end by 3 bases, with 13 bases between. This CDR3 is 15 amino acids long. The germline V gene has CDR1 SGHRS and CDR2 YFSETQ. This CDR3 is CASSLPGDRTDTQYF. CDR3 DNA: TGCGCCAGCAGCTTACCGGGGGACAGAACAGATACGCAGTATTTT. Full variable domain (outside the CDR3, taken from reference TRBV5-1 and TRBJ2-3): KAGVTQTPRYLIKTRGQQVTLSCSPISGHRSVSWYQQTPGQGLQFLFEYFSETQRNKGNFPGRFSGRQFSNSRSEMNVSTLELGDSALYLCASSLPGDRTDTQYFGPGTRLTVL.

J is TRBJ2-6 and V is TRBV6-2 or TRBV6-3; tentative D call: TRBD2 (6 bases). Germline loops: CDR1 MNHEY, CDR2 SVGEGT. This CDR3 contains 16 residues. Trimming removed 0 bases from V and 4 bases from J, with 10 bases in between. The CDR3 region is CASSYSWRAGANVLTF. The CDR3 DNA reads TGTGCCAGCAGTTACTCGTGGAGGGCAGGGGCCAACGTCCTGACTTTC.

The chain links TRBV7-2 to TRBJ1-5; D perhaps matches TRBD1 (5 bases). Germline CDR1 SGHTA, CDR2 FQGNSA. The ends were cut back, 3 bases at V and 3 bases at J, with 9 bases in the middle. This CDR3 has 14 amino acids. The CDR3 sequence is CASSLGQINQPQHF. CDR3 bases: TGTGCCAGCAGCTTGGGGCAGATCAATCAGCCCCAGCATTTT.

The rearrangement joins TRBV5-1 to TRBJ2-3, with TRBD2 as a possible D gene (6 bases). Trimming removed 3 bases from V and 1 base from J, with 15 bases in between. The CDR3 consists of 16 residues. Germline lookup yields CDR1 SGHRS and CDR2 YFSETQ. The CDR3 DNA reads as TGCGCCAGCAGCTCCCTTTTGACGGGGGGCACAGATACGCAGTATTTT. Protein: CASSSLLTGGTDTQYF.

CDR3 nucleotide sequence: TGTGCCAGCAGGGCAGACAGGGGGAATAATTCACCCCTCCACTTT. It codes for CASRADRGNNSPLHF. This rearrangement joins TRBV2 to TRBJ1-6, with 9 nucleotides matching TRBD1. The CDR3 covers 15 residues. The V and J ends lost 6 bases and 5 bases, in that order; junction bases with no gene match: 5. Germline V gene data show CDR1 as SNHLY and CDR2 as FYNNEI.

The rearrangement uses TRBV6-5 and TRBJ2-2; TRBD2 aligns across 10 bases. V trimming: 1 base; J trimming: 5 bases; junction bases outside the gene matches: 4. The CDR3 loop spans 16 amino acids. The germline gives CDR1 MNHEY, CDR2 SVGAGI. The CDR3 sequence: CASSYFSGGLTGELFF. The CDR3 bases are TGTGCCAGCAGTTACTTTAGCGGGGGGCTAACCGGGGAGCTGTTTTTT.

V usage is TRBV24-1 and J usage is TRBJ2-5; 8 positions agree with TRBD1. Germline lookup yields CDR1 KGHDR and CDR2 SFDVKD. The CDR3 sequence is 15 residues long. V trimming: 1 base; J trimming: 5 bases; junction bases outside the gene matches: 5. CDR3 nucleotide sequence: TGTGCCACCAGTGATTTACCAGGGGGCTATGAGACCCAGTACTTC. It encodes CATSDLPGGYETQYF.

The chain carries TRBV24-1 and TRBJ2-5, with 8 nucleotides matching TRBD2. The germline V gene encodes CDR1 KGHDR and CDR2 SFDVKD. After removal of 8 bases from V and 3 bases from J, the junction contained 4 bases not matched to a gene. The CDR3 spans 13 residues. The CDR3 spells CATKGLAEETQYF. DNA for the CDR3: TGTGCCACCAAAGGACTAGCAGAAGAGACCCAGTACTTC.

This chain connects TRBV7-9 to TRBJ2-5, with 9 bases aligning to TRBD1. Unmatched junction bases numbered 7, after V lost 6 bases and J lost 5 bases. Germline loops: CDR1 SEHNR, CDR2 FQNEAQ (reference sequence). CDR3 length equals 14 residues. The CDR3 DNA is TGTGCCAGCAGGGGACAGGGCAGTACCGAGACCCAGTACTTC. Amino acids: CASRGQGSTETQYF. The full variable domain, completed using reference TRBV7-9 and TRBJ2-5, is DTGVSQNPRHKITKRGQNVTFRCDPISEHNRLYWYRQTLGQGPEFLTYFQNEAQLEKSRLLSDRFSAERPKGSFSTLEIQRTEQGDSAMYLCASRGQGSTETQYFGPGTRLLVL.

V is TRBV4-2 and J is TRBJ2-1; weak D call: TRBD1 (6 bases). CDR1 and CDR2 from the germline V gene are LGHNA and YNFKEQ. This CDR3 contains 15 residues. Deletions cut 0 bases from V and 7 bases from J, with 13 bases between. The CDR3 nucleotides read TGTGCCAGCAGCCAAGATGACAGGCAGGAGAATGAGCAGTTCTTC. This gives the protein CASSQDDRQENEQFF.

This chain links TRBV18 with TRBJ1-6; D is uncertain. Trimming removed 2 bases from V and 7 bases from J, with 9 bases in between. CDR1 and CDR2 (germline): KGHSH, LQKENI. CDR3 length equals 14 residues. The CDR3 spells CASSPNGKNSPLHF. The CDR3 DNA reads TGTGCCAGCTCACCAAACGGGAAGAATTCACCCCTCCACTTT.